One and the same sample provided the 27 T cell receptor beta chains below, sequenced in a study of blood T cell repertoires in COVID-19. Clones were sequenced by immunoSEQ multiplex PCR, and TCRdb holds only the in-frame ones, with some missing. This table holds under 500,000 clones, around nine tenths found once. The material sequenced was PBMCs or T cells enriched from blood (not recorded which). The receptors shown here come from a woman aged 18 to 35 with acute COVID-19.

The rearrangement joins TRBV10-3 to TRBJ1-3; TRBD1 agrees at 9 bases. The germline gives CDR1 ENHRY, CDR2 SYGVKD. The V segment lost 5 bases and the J segment 3 bases; nucleotides outside the gene matches: 5. This CDR3 spans 15 amino acids. CDR3 sequence (DNA): TGTGCCATCAGTCTAGGGACAGGGTATGGAAACACCATATATTTT. The encoded protein is CAISLGTGYGNTIYF.

This clone was picked up one time. The chain links TRBV2 to TRBJ2-3; possibly TRBD2 for D (6 bases). The V and J ends lost 5 bases and 4 bases respectively, with 28 bases between them. The CDR3 sequence is 19 residues long. In germline, CDR1 is SNHLY, CDR2 FYNNEI. The CDR3 region has the DNA TGTGCCAGCAGTTTGGGCCAGTTTTTTGCGGGGAGTACAGCAGATACGCAGTATTTT. Its protein product is CASSLGQFFAGSTADTQYF.

The rearrangement joins TRBV2 to TRBJ1-1; D may be TRBD1 (5 bases). The germline gives CDR1 SNHLY, CDR2 FYNNEI. The germline V and J ends were trimmed by 7 bases and 1 base, with 10 bases remaining between them. There are 13 residues in the CDR3. The CDR3 DNA sequence: TGTGCCAGCATTAAGACAGCGAACACTGAAGCTTTCTTT. Amino acid sequence: CASIKTANTEAFF.

J is TRBJ2-3 and V is TRBV6-5, with a tentative D call TRBD2 (6 bases). CDR1 and CDR2 from the germline V gene are MNHEY and SVGAGI. V lost 3 bases, J lost 1 base, and 14 bases lay in between. The CDR3 length is 16 residues. The CDR3 DNA reads TGTGCCAGCAGTTATTCATCCGGGACTGGCACAGATACGCAGTATTTT. It specifies CASSYSSGTGTDTQYF.

The chain employs TRBV12-3 or TRBV12-4 and TRBJ1-2; 11 nucleotides agree with TRBD1. Losses at the gene ends were 8 bases for V and 6 bases for J; bases not matched to a gene: 5. The CDR3 runs 13 residues. The CDR3 DNA reads as TGTGCCAGCTACGAGGACAGGGGGCATGGCTACACCTTC. It translates to CASYEDRGHGYTF.

V gene TRBV2 combines with J gene TRBJ2-2; D may be TRBD1 (5 bases). The V gene's germline CDR1 is SNHLY and CDR2 FYNNEI. The CDR3 is 15 residues long. V lost 4 bases, J lost 7 bases, and 16 bases lay in between. In nucleotides, the CDR3 is TGTGCCAGCAGTGGCCTCCGGAGCAGGGTCGGGGAGCTGTTTTTT. Translation gives CASSGLRSRVGELFF.

V is TRBV5-1 and J is TRBJ1-1, with D maybe TRBD1 (6 bases). The ends were cut back, 4 bases at V and 5 bases at J, with 15 bases in the middle. Germline values: CDR1 SGHRS, CDR2 YFSETQ. This CDR3 spans 14 amino acids. CDR3 in DNA: TGCGCCAGCAGCACAGGGCTATCTGGGACTGAAGCTTTCTTT. It yields the protein CASSTGLSGTEAFF.

This clone was observed once. This chain joins TRBV2 and TRBJ2-7; D is perhaps TRBD2 (5 bases). This CDR3 contains 11 residues. The V end lost 7 bases, the J end lost 2 bases, and 6 bases lay between the germline ends. Germline V gives CDR1 SNHLY, CDR2 FYNNEI. This chain's CDR3 is CASTGTYEQYF. The CDR3 nucleotides read TGTGCCAGCACCGGGACCTACGAGCAGTACTTC. Drawing the rest from reference TRBV2 and TRBJ2-7, the complete variable domain is EPEVTQTPSHQVTQMGQEVILRCVPISNHLYFYWYRQILGQKVEFLVSFYNNEISEKSEIFDDQFSVERPDGSNFTLKIRSTKLEDSAMYFCASTGTYEQYFGPGTRLTVT.

This clone was found once. This rearrangement joins TRBV12-3 or TRBV12-4 to TRBJ1-2; possible D gene TRBD1, 5 bases. This CDR3 region has 13 residues. Deletions cut 6 bases from V and 5 bases from J, with 13 bases between. The CDR3 bases are TGTGCCAGCAGATCCACAGGATATTATGGCTACACCTTC. It codes for CASRSTGYYGYTF.

In its sample, this clone was seen a few times. V usage is TRBV3-1 (or the pseudogene TRBV3-2) and J usage is TRBJ2-7, with 12 bases that match TRBD2. The CDR3 sequence is 18 residues long. V was clipped by 2 bases and J by 2 bases; unmatched bases: 10. In germline, CDR1 is LGHDT, CDR2 YNNKEL (reference sequence). This chain's CDR3 is CASSQLSGTSGRPYEQYF. The CDR3 coding sequence is TGTGCCAGCAGCCAACTGTCCGGCACTAGCGGGAGGCCCTACGAGCAGTACTTC.

The chain combines TRBV5-6 with TRBJ1-1, with 10 bases fitting TRBD1. This CDR3 has 15 amino acids. Germline-derived CDR1 and CDR2 are SGHDT and YYEEEE. V was clipped by 4 bases and J by 8 bases; unmatched bases: 11. Written as DNA, the CDR3 is TGTGCCAGCAGCGACCCCCGGGACAGGGGAGGAGAAGCTTTCTTT. Translating it yields CASSDPRDRGGEAFF.

This chain uses TRBV7-6 with TRBJ1-1, with D possibly being TRBD1 (5 bases). The CDR3 runs to 15 residues. Trimming took 0 bases from V and 3 from J, leaving 11 bases between them. The germline CDR1 and CDR2 sequences are SGHVS and FNYEAQ. This chain's CDR3 is CASSLAPREDTEAFF. The CDR3 nucleotides are TGTGCCAGCAGCTTAGCCCCCAGGGAGGACACTGAAGCTTTCTTT.

The chain recombines TRBV27 with TRBJ2-7; D is unresolved. The CDR3 runs 14 residues. With 1 base removed from V and 2 bases from J, the gap between germline ends came to 9 bases. Germline CDR1 reads MNHEY; CDR2 reads SMNVEV (reference sequence). The CDR3 protein is CASSLFDGAYEQYF. The CDR3 DNA reads TGTGCCAGCAGTTTATTTGACGGAGCCTACGAGCAGTACTTC.

This clone was picked up one time. The chain carries TRBV19 and TRBJ1-5, with TRBD1 identical over 7 bases. The germline V gene encodes CDR1 LNHDA and CDR2 SQIVND (reference sequence). J lost 0 bases, V lost 7 bases, and 6 bases had no gene match. The CDR3 contains 15 residues. CDR3 nucleotide sequence: TGTGCCAGTAACCGACAGGGTGGTAGCAATCAGCCCCAGCATTTT. It encodes CASNRQGGSNQPQHF.

The chain recombines TRBV30 with TRBJ1-5; tentatively, D is TRBD1 (5 bases). CDR3 length: 14 amino acids. Trimming removed 2 bases from V and 3 bases from J, with 11 bases in between. Germline assignment: CDR1 GTSNPN and CDR2 SVGIG (reference sequence). Written as DNA, the CDR3 is TGTGCCTGGAGTCAGGGCCAGTTCAATCAGCCCCAGCATTTT. Translating gives CAWSQGQFNQPQHF. Together with reference TRBV30 and TRBJ1-5, the CDR3 gives the full variable domain: SQTIHQWPATLVQPVGSPLSLECTVEGTSNPNLYWYRQAAGRGLQLLFYSVGIGQISSEVPQNLSASRPQDRQFILSSKKLLLSDSGFYLCAWSQGQFNQPQHFGDGTRLSIL.

This clone was observed a few times. V and J are TRBV3-1 (or the pseudogene TRBV3-2) and TRBJ2-5; D uncertain. Trimming cost V 0 bases and J 7 bases, with 12 bases left between them. The CDR3 runs 14 residues. Germline values: CDR1 LGHDT, CDR2 YNNKEL (reference sequence). The chain's CDR3 is CASSQDKSLGTQYF. Written as DNA, the CDR3 is TGTGCCAGCAGCCAAGATAAGAGCCTAGGGACCCAGTACTTC.

V gene TRBV24-1 combines with J gene TRBJ2-1; 11 positions match TRBD2. V shed 5 bases, J shed 8 bases, and the junction held 7 bases outside the gene matches. From germline, CDR1 is KGHDR and CDR2 SFDVKD. This CDR3 spans 15 amino acids. The CDR3 nucleotides read TGTGCCACCAGTGGCGCTAGCGGGGGGTTTGATGAGCAGTTCTTC. This sequence encodes CATSGASGGFDEQFF.

The V call is TRBV4-1, the J call TRBJ2-7; 7 bases are a match to TRBD1. The CDR3 has 15 residues. Germline trimming cut 1 base from V and 2 bases from J; bases unmatched to any gene: 5. Germline CDR1 MGHRA, CDR2 YSYEKL. CDR3 DNA sequence: TGCGCCAGCAGCCAAGGGACAGGTATTACCTACGAGCAGTACTTC. This sequence encodes CASSQGTGITYEQYF.

The rearrangement links TRBV6-6 to TRBJ2-4; D perhaps matches TRBD1 (6 bases). CDR3 length equals 12 residues. V was pared by 9 bases and J by 1 base, with 7 bases between. Germline CDR1 and CDR2: MNHNY and SVGAGI (reference sequence). The CDR3 DNA sequence: TGTGCCAGTCAGGGGGCCAAAAACATTCAGTACTTC. Its translation: CASQGAKNIQYF.

This chain uses TRBV5-1 with TRBJ1-6, with D maybe TRBD1 (6 bases). The V and J ends lost 1 base and 0 bases respectively, with 17 bases between them. The CDR3 runs to 19 residues. Germline CDR1 reads SGHRS; CDR2 reads YFSETQ. Here the CDR3 reads CASSLWGSGASSYNSPLHF. For the CDR3, the DNA is TGCGCCAGCAGCTTGTGGGGGTCAGGGGCAAGCTCCTATAATTCACCCCTCCACTTT.

This chain connects TRBV7-8 to TRBJ1-1; perhaps TRBD1 as D (6 bases). This CDR3 region has 11 residues. The germline V gene encodes CDR1 SGHVS and CDR2 FQNEAQ. Trimming cost V 4 bases and J 8 bases, with 8 bases left between them. Here the CDR3 DNA reads TGTGCCAGCAGCTCCACAGGGGAAGCTTTCTTT. Its protein is CASSSTGEAFF.

This chain joins TRBV30 and TRBJ2-2, with 14 bases lining up with TRBD2. This CDR3 has 15 residues. CDR1 and CDR2 from the germline V gene are GTSNPN and SVGIG (reference sequence). With 7 bases clipped from V and 7 bases from J, the junction kept 8 bases outside the gene matches. The CDR3 sequence is CASPGLAGDVGELFF. The CDR3 coding sequence is TGTGCCTCGCCGGGACTAGCGGGAGATGTCGGGGAGCTGTTTTTT.

A single count supports this clone. The chain carries TRBV28 and TRBJ2-7; 7 bases fit TRBD2. Germline V gene sequence: CDR1 MDHEN, CDR2 SYDVKM. CDR3 length: 13 amino acids. V was clipped by 8 bases and J by 7 bases; unmatched bases: 11. This CDR3 reads CASSSSGGREQYF. The CDR3 nucleotides are TGTGCCAGCTCCTCTTCGGGAGGTAGGGAGCAGTACTTC.

The V call is TRBV5-1, the J call TRBJ1-2; D gene ambiguous. Trimming took 2 bases from V and 4 from J, leaving 9 bases between them. Germline CDR1 SGHRS, CDR2 YFSETQ. This CDR3 is 13 amino acids long. The CDR3 coding sequence is TGCGCCAGCAGCTTCAAGGCAGGCTATGGCTACACCTTC. Amino acid sequence: CASSFKAGYGYTF.

This chain uses TRBV6-1 with TRBJ2-7; 9 positions agree with TRBD2. V lost 4 bases, J lost 0 bases, and 4 bases stayed unmatched. The germline gives CDR1 MNHNS, CDR2 SASEGT. The CDR3 spans 15 residues. DNA for the CDR3: TGTGCCAGCAGTGTAGGGACTAGCAACTCCTACGAGCAGTACTTC. The encoded protein is CASSVGTSNSYEQYF.

The chain uses TRBV21-1 and TRBJ1-5. TRBV21-1 is designated a pseudogene. The CDR3 is made up of 16 amino acids. The CDR3 region has the DNA TGTGCCAGCAGCAACCGCACGGAGGGTAGCAATCAGCCCCAGCATTTT. It encodes CASSNRTEGSNQPQHF.

The rearrangement uses TRBV7-8 and TRBJ2-2; D is uncertain. Trimming took off 3 bases at V and 2 bases at J, with 13 bases between the two ends. This CDR3 has 16 residues. Germline loops: CDR1 SGHVS, CDR2 FQNEAQ. Here the CDR3 reads CASSFSRGSNTGELFF. The CDR3 nucleotides read TGTGCCAGCAGCTTCTCAAGAGGATCCAACACCGGGGAGCTGTTTTTT.